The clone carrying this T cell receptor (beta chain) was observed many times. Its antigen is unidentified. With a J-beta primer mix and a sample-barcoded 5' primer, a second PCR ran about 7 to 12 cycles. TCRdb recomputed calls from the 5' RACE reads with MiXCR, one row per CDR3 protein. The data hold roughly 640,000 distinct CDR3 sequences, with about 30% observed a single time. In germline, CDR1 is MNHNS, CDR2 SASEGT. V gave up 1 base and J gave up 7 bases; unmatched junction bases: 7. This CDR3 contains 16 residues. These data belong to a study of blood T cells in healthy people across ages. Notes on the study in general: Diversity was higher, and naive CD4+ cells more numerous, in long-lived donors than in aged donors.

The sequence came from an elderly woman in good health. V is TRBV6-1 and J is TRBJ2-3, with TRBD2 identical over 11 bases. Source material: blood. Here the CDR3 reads CASSEGLSGGANTQYF. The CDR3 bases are TGTGCCAGCAGTGAAGGTCTTAGCGGGGGGGCCAATACGCAGTATTTT.